This entry is about one T cell receptor beta chain. Its antigen is still unknown. Base-call qualities are not available, and no considerably larger clone is one nucleotide away. The germline V gene (reference sequence) specifies MNHEY as CDR1 and SMNVEV as CDR2. V lost 8 bases and J lost 7 bases; the stretch between them is 17 bases long. Its CDR3 holds 13 amino acids, cysteine through phenylalanine. CDR3 DNA is the only sequence kept; it has 39 bases, read in frame from the first base. TCRbeta CDR3 regions were amplified from genomic DNA by means of the immunoSEQ Assay, a bias-controlled multiplex PCR. The authors' analysis ran thus. The number of nucleated cells in each sample was estimated by amplification of reference gene primers within the assay. Sequence reads were collapsed and filtered to measure the absolute abundance of every unique TCRbeta CDR3 rearrangement. For each sample, productive Simpson clonality was calculated by taking the square root of Simpson's diversity index across productive rearrangements. Here the immuneACCESS table is served through TCRdb, limited to in-frame sequences with V and J called. Missing clones are a known gap in these copies; in checked studies unresolved V genes cover under half, and the rest lacks a known reason. Clone size and V and J calls were adopted from that table, with D and trimming inferred from the DNA. The sample yields 150,000 to 200,000 clones; 75% to 85% were counted once. Roughly a tenth of the sample is held by the ten biggest clonotypes.

These data come from a study of blood T cell repertoires in COVID-19 (TCRdb year 2020). The study in broad terms: Samples from collaborators originated in the United States, Italy and Spain and spanned both the acute and convalescent phases of COVID-19. Sample metadata almost always included a de-identified subject ID, COVID-19 status, age in years and sex. The samples were drawn from two sources: the first 160 participants of the ongoing ImmuneRACE study, and 1,000 to 1,500 subjects contributed by 6 global collaborators. A freely available public database, intended as a resource for researchers studying the immune response to SARS-CoV-2, is where the repertoires were released. Where available, HLA class I and class II types were taken from metadata supplied by the sample provider and were not determined by assay-based typing. Subjects who had been exposed to COVID-19, were actively infected with it, or had recovered from it provided the deeply sampled blood TCRbeta repertoires that made up the dataset. The material from the prospective study consisted of cDNA or gDNA derived from T cells, B-cell-depleted T cells, or PBMCs. Overall study outcomes, separate from this receptor: The quantity of clinical and demographic metadata differed by source and by participant and was supplied without curation.

Whole blood was collected in K2EDTA tubes by collaborating institutions according to the institutions' own protocols. For TCRbeta analysis, collaborators shipped samples in one of three forms: frozen whole blood, isolated PBMCs, or DNA extracted from either of those sample types. The chain is assembled from TRBV27 and TRBJ1-2, and the D gene may be TRBD1, 6 bases matching. Sequenced sample: peripheral blood. This TCR was sampled from a human donor in a cohort sampled during active COVID-19. The sequenced DNA is TGTGCCAGCTGCCGGGCAGGGGAGGGTGGCTACACCTTC. This codes for CASCRAGEGGYTF.